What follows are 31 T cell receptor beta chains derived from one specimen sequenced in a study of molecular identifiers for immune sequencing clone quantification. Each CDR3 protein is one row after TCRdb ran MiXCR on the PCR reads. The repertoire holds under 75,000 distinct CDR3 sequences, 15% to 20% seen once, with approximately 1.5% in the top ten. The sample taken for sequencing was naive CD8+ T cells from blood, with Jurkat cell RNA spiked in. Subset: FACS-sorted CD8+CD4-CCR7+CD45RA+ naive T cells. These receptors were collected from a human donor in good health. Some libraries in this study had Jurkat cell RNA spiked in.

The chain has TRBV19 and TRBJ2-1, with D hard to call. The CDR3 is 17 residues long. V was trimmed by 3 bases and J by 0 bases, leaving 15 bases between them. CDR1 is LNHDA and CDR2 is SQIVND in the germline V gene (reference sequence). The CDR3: CASSIFDTISSYNEQFF. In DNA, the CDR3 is TGTGCCAGTAGTATCTTCGACACCATAAGCTCCTACAATGAGCAGTTCTTC.

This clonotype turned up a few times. As DNA, the CDR3 is TGTGCCAGCAGCTGGGACTTCTACAATGAGCAGTTCTTC. Protein product: CASSWDFYNEQFF. The chain has TRBV27 and TRBJ2-1, with a possible D match to TRBD2 (6 bases). The CDR3 is made up of 13 amino acids. Germline CDR1 MNHEY, CDR2 SMNVEV (reference sequence). Trimming cost V 6 bases and J 3 bases, with 9 bases left between them.

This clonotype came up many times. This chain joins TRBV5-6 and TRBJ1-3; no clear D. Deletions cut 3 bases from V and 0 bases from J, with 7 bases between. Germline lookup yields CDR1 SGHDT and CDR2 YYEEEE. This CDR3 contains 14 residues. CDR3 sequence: CASSWAGSGNTIYF. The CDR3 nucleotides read TGTGCCAGCAGCTGGGCAGGCTCTGGAAACACCATATATTTT. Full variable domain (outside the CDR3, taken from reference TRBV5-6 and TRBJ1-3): DAGVTQSPTHLIKTRGQQVTLRCSPKSGHDTVSWYQQALGQGPQFIFQYYEEEERQRGNFPDRFSGHQFPNYSSELNVNALLLGDSALYLCASSWAGSGNTIYFGEGSWLTVV.

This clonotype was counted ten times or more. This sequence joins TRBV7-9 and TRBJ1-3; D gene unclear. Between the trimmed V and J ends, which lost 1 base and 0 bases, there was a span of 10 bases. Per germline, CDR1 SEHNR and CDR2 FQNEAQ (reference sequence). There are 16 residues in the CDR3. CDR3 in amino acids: CASSLGPVASGNTIYF. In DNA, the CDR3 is TGTGCCAGCAGCTTAGGCCCCGTTGCCTCTGGAAACACCATATATTTT.

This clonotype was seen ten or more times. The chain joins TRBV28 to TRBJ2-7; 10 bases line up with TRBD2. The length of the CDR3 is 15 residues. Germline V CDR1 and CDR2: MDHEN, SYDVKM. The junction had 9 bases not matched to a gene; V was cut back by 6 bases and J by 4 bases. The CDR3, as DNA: TGTGCCAGCAGAAGTAGCGGGAGGCTTTTTTACGAGCAGTACTTC. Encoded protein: CASRSSGRLFYEQYF.

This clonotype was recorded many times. CDR3 sequence reads: CASSQQVVYNEQFF. For the CDR3, the DNA is TGCGCCAGCAGCCAACAGGTTGTCTACAATGAGCAGTTCTTC. The V call is TRBV4-1, the J call TRBJ2-1; D gene ambiguous. Germline V gives CDR1 MGHRA, CDR2 YSYEKL. The germline V and J ends were trimmed by 2 bases and 3 bases, with 8 bases remaining between them. This CDR3 contains 14 residues.

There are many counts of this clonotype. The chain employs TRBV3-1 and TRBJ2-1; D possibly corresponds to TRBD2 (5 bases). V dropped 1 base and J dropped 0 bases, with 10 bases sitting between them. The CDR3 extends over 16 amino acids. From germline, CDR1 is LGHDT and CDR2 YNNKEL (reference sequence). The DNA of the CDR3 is TGTGCCAGCAGCCAAGTGATAGGGAGCTCCTACAATGAGCAGTTCTTC. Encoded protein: CASSQVIGSSYNEQFF.

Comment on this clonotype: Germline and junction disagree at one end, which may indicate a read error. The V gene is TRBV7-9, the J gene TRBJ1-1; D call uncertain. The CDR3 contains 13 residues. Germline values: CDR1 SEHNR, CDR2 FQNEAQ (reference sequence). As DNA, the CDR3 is TGTGCCAGCAGCTTCGGGCTTAACACTGAAGCTTCCTTT. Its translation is CASSFGLNTEASF.

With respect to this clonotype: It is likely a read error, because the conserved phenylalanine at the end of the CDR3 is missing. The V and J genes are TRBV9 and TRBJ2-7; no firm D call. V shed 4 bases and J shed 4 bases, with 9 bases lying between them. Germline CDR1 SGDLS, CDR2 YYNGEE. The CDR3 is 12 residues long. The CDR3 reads CASSPNGYEQYL. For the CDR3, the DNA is TGTGCCAGCAGCCCCAACGGTTACGAGCAGTACCTC.

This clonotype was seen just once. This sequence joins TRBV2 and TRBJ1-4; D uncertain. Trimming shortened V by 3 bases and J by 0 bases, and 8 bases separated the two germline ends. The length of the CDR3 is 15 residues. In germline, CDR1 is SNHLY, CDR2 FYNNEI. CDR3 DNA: TGTGCCAGCAGTGAGACGGCTGCAACTAATGAAAAACTGTTTTTT. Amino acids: CASSETAATNEKLFF.

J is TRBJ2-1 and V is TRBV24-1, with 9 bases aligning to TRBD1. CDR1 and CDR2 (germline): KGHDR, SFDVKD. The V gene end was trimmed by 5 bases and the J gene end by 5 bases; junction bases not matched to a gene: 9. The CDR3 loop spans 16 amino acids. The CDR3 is CATSVQGGQGDNEQFF. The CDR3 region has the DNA TGTGCCACCAGTGTCCAGGGGGGACAGGGCGACAATGAGCAGTTCTTC.

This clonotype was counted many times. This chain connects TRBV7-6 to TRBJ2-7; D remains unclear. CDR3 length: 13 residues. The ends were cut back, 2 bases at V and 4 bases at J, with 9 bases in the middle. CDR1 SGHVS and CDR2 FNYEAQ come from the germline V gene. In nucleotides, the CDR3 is TGTGCCAGCAGCTTACATCTTGAGTACGAGCAGTACTTC. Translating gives CASSLHLEYEQYF.

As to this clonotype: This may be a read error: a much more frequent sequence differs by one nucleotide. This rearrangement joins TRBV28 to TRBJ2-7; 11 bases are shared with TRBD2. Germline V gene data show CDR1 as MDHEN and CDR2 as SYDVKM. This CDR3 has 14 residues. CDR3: CASSLFSTSGIPGF. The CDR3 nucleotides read TGTGCCAGCAGTTTATTCTCGACTAGCGGGATCCCAGGCTTC.

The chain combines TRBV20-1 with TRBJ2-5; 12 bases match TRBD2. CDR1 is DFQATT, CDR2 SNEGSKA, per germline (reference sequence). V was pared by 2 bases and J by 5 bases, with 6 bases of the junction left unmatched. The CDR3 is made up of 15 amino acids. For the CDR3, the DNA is TGCAGTGCTAGACCGCTAGCGGGAGGGCCGGAGACCCAGTACTTC. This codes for CSARPLAGGPETQYF.

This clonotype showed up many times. In DNA form, the CDR3 reads TGTGCCAGCAGCTCCGGGACTAGCGGGATCACAGATACGCAGTATTTT. This sequence encodes CASSSGTSGITDTQYF. The rearrangement joins TRBV7-2 to TRBJ2-3; 13 bases match TRBD2. Germline V gene lookup returns CDR1 SGHTA and CDR2 FQGNSA. Trimming cost V 4 bases and J 2 bases; bases outside gene matches: 3. This CDR3 spans 16 amino acids.

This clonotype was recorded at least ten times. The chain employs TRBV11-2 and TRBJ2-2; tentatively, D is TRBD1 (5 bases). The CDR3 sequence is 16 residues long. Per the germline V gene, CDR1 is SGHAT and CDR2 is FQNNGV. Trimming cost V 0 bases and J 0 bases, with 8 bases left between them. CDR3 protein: CASSLDRASNTGELFF. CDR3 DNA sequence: TGTGCCAGCAGCTTAGACAGGGCCTCGAACACCGGGGAGCTGTTTTTT.

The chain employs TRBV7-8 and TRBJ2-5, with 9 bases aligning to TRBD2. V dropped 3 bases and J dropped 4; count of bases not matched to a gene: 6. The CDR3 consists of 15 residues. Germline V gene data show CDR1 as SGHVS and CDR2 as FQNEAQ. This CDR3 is CASSLGSGSGETQYF. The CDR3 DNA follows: TGTGCCAGCAGCTTGGGTAGCGGGAGCGGAGAGACCCAGTACTTC.

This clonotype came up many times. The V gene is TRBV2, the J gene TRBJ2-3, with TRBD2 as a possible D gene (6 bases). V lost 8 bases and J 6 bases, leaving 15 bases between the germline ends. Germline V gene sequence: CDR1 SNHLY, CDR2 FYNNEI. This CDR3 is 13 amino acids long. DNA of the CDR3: TGTGCCAGCCCGGGACTCCAGAGGGATACGCAGTATTTT. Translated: CASPGLQRDTQYF.

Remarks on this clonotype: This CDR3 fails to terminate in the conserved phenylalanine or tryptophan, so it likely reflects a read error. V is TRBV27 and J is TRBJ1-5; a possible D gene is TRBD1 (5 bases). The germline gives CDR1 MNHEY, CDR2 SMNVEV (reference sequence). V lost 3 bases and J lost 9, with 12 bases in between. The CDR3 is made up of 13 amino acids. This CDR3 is CASSFSEGLPQHL. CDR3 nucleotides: TGTGCCAGCAGTTTCAGCGAGGGGCTGCCCCAGCATCTT.

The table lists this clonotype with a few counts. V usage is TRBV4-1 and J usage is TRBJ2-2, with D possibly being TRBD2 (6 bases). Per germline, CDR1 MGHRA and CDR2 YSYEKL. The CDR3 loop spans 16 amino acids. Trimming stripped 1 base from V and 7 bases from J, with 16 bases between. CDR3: CASSQVFGSYDGELFF. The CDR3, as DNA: TGCGCCAGCAGCCAAGTCTTCGGGAGTTATGACGGGGAGCTGTTTTTT.

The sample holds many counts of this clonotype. Here the CDR3 DNA reads TGTGCCAGCAGTCTCCCCGGCACCTACGAGCAGTACTTC. Translated: CASSLPGTYEQYF. The chain carries TRBV25-1 and TRBJ2-7; D ambiguous. CDR3 size: 13 residues. V dropped 5 bases and J dropped 2 bases, with 10 bases sitting between them. The germline V gene encodes CDR1 MGHDK and CDR2 SYGVNS.

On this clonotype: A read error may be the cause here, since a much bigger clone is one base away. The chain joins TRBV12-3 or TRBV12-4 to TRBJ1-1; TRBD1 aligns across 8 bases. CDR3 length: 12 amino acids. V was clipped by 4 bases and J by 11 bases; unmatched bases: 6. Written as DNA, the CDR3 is TGTGCCAGCAGTTCAGGGGGCCCGGAGGCTTTCTTT. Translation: CASSSGGPEAFF.

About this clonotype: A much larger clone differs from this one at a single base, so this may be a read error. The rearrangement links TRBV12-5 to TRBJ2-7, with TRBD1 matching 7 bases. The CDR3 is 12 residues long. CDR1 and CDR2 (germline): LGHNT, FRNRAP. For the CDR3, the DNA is TGTGCTAGTGGTTGGGACAGTTACGAGCAGCACTTC. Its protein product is CASGWDSYEQHF.

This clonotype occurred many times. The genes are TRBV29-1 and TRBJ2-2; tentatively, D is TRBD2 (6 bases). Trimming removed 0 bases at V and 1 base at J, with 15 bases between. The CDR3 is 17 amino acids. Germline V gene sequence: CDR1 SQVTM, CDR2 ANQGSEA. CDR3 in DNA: TGCAGCGTTGAAGATCCATGGATGGGAGGGAACACCGGGGAGCTGTTTTTT. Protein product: CSVEDPWMGGNTGELFF.

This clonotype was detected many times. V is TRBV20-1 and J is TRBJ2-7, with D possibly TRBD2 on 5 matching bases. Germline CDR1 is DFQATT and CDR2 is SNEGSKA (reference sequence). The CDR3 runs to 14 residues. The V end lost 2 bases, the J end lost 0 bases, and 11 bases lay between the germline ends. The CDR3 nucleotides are TGCAGTGCTAGATATGCGGGCGGCTCCTACGAGCAGTACTTC. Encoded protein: CSARYAGGSYEQYF.

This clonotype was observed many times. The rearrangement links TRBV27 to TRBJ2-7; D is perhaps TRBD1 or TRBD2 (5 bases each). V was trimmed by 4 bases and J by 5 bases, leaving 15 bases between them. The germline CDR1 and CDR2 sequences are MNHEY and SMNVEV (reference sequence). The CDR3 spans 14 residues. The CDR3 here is CASSSSPGRNEQYF. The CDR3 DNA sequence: TGTGCCAGCAGTTCTAGCCCAGGGAGAAACGAGCAGTACTTC.

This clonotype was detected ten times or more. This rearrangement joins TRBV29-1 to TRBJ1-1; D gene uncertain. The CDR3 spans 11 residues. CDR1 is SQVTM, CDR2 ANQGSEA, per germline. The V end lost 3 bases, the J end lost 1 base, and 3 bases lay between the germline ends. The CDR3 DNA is TGCAGCGTTGACCAGAACACTGAAGCTTTCTTT. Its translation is CSVDQNTEAFF.

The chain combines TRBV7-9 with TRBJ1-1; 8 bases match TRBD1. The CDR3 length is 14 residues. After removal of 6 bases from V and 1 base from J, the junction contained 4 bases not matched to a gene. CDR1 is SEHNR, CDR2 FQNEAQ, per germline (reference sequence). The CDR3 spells CASRPGQENTEAFF. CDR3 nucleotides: TGTGCCAGCAGACCGGGACAGGAGAACACTGAAGCTTTCTTT.

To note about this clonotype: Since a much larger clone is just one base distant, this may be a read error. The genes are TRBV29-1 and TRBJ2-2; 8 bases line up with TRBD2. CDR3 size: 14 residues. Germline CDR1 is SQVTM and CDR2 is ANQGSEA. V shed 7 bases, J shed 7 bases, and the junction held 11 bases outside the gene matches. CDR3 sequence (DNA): TGCAGCGCCCCAGGCACTAGCGGAGGCGGGGAGCTGTTTTTT. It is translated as CSAPGTSGGGELFF.

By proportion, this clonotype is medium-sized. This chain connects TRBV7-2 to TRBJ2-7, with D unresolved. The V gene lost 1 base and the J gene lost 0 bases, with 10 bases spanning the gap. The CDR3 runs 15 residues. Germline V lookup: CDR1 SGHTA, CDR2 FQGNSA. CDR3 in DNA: TGTGCCAGCAGCTTAGTTCCCGGCTCCTCCTACGAGCAGTACTTC. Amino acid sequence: CASSLVPGSSYEQYF.

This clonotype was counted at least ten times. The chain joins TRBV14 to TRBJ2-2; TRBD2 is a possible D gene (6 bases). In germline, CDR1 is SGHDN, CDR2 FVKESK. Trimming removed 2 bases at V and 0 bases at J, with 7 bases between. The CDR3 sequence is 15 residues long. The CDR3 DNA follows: TGTGCCAGCAGCCAATGGGGGGCGAACACCGGGGAGCTGTTTTTT. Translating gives CASSQWGANTGELFF.